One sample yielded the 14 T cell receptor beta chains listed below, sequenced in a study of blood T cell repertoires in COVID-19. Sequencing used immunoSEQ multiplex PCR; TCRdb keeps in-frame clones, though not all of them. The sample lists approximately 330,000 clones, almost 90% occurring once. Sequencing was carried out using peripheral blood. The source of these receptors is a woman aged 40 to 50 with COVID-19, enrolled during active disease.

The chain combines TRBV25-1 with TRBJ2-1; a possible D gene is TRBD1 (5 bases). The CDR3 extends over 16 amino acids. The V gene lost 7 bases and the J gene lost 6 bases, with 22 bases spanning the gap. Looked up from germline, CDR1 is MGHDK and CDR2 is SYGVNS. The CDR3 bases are TGTGCCAGCACCGGACCTTGGCAGGGTAGGGGCAATGAGCAGTTCTTC. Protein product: CASTGPWQGRGNEQFF. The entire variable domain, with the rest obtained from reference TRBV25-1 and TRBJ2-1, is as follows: EADIYQTPRYLVIGTGKKITLECSQTMGHDKMYWYQQDPGMELHLIHYSYGVNSTEKGDLSSESTVSRIRTEHFPLTLESARPSHTSQYLCASTGPWQGRGNEQFFGPGTRLTVL.

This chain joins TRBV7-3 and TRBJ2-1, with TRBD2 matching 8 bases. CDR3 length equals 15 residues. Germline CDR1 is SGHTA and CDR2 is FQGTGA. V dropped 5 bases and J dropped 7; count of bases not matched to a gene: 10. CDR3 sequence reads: CASSPTGTRSNEQFF. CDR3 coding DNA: TGTGCCAGCAGCCCAACCGGGACTAGAAGTAATGAGCAGTTCTTC.

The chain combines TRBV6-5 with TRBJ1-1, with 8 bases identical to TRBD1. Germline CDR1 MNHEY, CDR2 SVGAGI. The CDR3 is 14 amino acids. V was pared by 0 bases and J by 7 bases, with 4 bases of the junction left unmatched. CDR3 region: CASSYSQGANEAFF. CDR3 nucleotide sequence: TGTGCCAGCAGTTACTCGCAGGGGGCTAATGAAGCTTTCTTT.

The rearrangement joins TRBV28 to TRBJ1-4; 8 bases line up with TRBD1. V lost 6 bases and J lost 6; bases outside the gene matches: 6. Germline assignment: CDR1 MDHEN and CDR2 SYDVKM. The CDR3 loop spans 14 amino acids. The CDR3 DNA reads TGTGCCAGCAGCCAGACAGGGGCCTATGAAAAACTGTTTTTT. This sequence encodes CASSQTGAYEKLFF.

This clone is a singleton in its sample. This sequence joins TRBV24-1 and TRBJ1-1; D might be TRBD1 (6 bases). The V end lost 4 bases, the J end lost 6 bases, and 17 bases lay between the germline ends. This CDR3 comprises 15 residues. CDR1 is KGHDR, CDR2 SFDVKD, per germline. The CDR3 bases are TGTGCCACCAGTGACCCGAGGGGGAATAGTGCTGAAGCTTTCTTT. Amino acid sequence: CATSDPRGNSAEAFF.

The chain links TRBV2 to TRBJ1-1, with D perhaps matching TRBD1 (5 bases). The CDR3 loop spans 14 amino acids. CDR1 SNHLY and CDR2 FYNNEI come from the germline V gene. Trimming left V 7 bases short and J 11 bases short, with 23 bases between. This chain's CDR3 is CASIEDRRHPGAFF. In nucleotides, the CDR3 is TGTGCCAGCATAGAAGACAGACGCCACCCCGGGGCTTTCTTT.

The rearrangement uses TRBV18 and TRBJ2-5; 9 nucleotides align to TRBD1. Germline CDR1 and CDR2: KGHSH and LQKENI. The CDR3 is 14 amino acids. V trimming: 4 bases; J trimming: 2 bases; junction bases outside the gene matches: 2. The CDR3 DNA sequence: TGTGCCAGCTCACGAGACAGGGGGCAAGAGACCCAGTACTTC. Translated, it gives CASSRDRGQETQYF.

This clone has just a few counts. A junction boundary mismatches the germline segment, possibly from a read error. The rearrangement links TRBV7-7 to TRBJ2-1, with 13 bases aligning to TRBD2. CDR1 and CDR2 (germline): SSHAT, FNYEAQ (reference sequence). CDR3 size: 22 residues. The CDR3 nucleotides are TGTGCTAGCAACACTAAAATGCCGGGACTAGCGGGACACAGCGGTCTACAGGATGAGCAGTTCTTC. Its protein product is CASNTKMPGLAGHSGLQDEQFF.

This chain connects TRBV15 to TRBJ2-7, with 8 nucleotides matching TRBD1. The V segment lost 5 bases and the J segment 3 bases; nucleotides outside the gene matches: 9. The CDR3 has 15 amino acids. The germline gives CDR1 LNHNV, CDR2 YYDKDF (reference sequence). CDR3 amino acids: CATSRYRGKNYEQYF. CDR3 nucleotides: TGTGCCACCAGCCGCTACAGGGGGAAGAACTACGAGCAGTACTTC.

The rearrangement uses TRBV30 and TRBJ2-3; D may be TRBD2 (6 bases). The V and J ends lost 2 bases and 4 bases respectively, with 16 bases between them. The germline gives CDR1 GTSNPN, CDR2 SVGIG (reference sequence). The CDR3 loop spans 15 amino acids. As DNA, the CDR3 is TGTGCCTGGAGTACAACGGGGGTTAGGGCAGATACGCAGTATTTT. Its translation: CAWSTTGVRADTQYF.

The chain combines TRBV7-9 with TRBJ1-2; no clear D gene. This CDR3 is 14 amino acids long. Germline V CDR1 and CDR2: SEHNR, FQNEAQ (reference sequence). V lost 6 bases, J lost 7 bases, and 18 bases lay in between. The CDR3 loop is CASRPDPWGGGYTF. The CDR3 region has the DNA TGTGCCAGCAGGCCGGACCCTTGGGGAGGTGGCTACACCTTC.

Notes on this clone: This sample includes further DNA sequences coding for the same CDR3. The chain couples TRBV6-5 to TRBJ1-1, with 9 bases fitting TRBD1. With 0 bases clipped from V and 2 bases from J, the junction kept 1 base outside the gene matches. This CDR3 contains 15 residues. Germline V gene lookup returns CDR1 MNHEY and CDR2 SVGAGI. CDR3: CASSYSGQGNTEAFF. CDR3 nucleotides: TGTGCCAGCAGTTACTCGGGACAGGGTAACACTGAAGCTTTCTTT.

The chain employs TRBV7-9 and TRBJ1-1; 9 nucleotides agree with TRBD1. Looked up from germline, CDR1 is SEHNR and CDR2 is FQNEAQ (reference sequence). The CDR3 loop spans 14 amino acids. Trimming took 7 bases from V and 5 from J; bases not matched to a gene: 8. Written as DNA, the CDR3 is TGTGCCAGCAACATAGCCGGGACAGGGACTGAAGCTTTCTTT. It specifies CASNIAGTGTEAFF.

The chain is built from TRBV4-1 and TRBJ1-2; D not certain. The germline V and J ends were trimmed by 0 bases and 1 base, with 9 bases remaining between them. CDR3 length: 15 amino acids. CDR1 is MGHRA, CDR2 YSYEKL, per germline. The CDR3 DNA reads TGCGCCAGCAGCCAAGATTCCGGCGGTAACTATGGCTACACCTTC. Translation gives CASSQDSGGNYGYTF.